These T cell receptor beta chains were read from a single sample in a study of cytomegalovirus exposure and HLA in healthy donors. Clones were read by immunoSEQ multiplex PCR, and TCRdb kept only the in-frame ones, dropping some. The sample yields 130,000 to 150,000 clones, 84% seen once. The sample was PBMCs. These receptors were obtained from a woman aged 30 to 39 in good health and CMV-seronegative. The CDR3 runs from the conserved cysteine through the conserved F or W.

CDR3: CASRETGSGEQYF; V: TRBV6-5; J: TRBJ2-7
CDR3: CASSPDSHGYTF; V: TRBV18; J: TRBJ1-2
CDR3: CSANRGKGYTF; V: TRBV29-1; J: TRBJ1-2
CDR3: CATSFGRTGANQPQHF; V: TRBV15; J: TRBJ1-5
CDR3: CASSEQGLGTF; V: TRBV6-1; J: TRBJ1-2
CDR3: CASSIRQGISYNEQFF; V: TRBV4-2; J: TRBJ2-1
CDR3: CASSQRSTGGTDTQYF; V: TRBV4-2; J: TRBJ2-3
CDR3: CASSTGQLNTEAFF; V: TRBV5-1; J: TRBJ1-1
CDR3: CASSMRAGVYEQYF; V: TRBV4-1; J: TRBJ2-7
CDR3: CASKRQMNTGELFF; V: TRBV5-6; J: TRBJ2-2
CDR3: CASRRTSYEQYF; V: TRBV6-5; J: TRBJ2-7
CDR3: CASSGPGNRGTDTQYF; V: TRBV9; J: TRBJ2-3
CDR3: CASSKTGGNQPQHF; V: TRBV21-1; J: TRBJ1-5
CDR3: CASSVQGQGVEAFF; V: TRBV18; J: TRBJ1-1
CDR3: CASRLGSDRDNQPQHF; V: TRBV12-2; J: TRBJ1-5
CDR3: CASSPGLAGGRETQYF; V: TRBV7-2; J: TRBJ2-5
CDR3: CASTLPGTGGQPQHF; V: TRBV19; J: TRBJ1-5
CDR3: CASSFWPTEEQYF; V: TRBV5-5; J: TRBJ2-7
CDR3: CASDRRSTGELFF; V: TRBV5-6; J: TRBJ2-2
CDR3: CASSFGTSGAYEQYF; V: TRBV7-9; J: TRBJ2-7
CDR3: CASTGASGGVLSEQFF; V: TRBV2; J: TRBJ2-1
CDR3: CASSQSRDSNYGYTF; V: TRBV16; J: TRBJ1-2
CDR3: CASSWKAGGSANTGELFF; V: TRBV27; J: TRBJ2-2
CDR3: CASSYSGTGYTEAFF; V: TRBV6-5; J: TRBJ1-1
CDR3: CASGTSNRPYNEQFF; V: TRBV28; J: TRBJ2-1
CDR3: CAISEFGLGQPQHF; V: TRBV10-3; J: TRBJ1-5
CDR3: CSVRKAGLNEQFF; V: TRBV29-1; J: TRBJ2-1
CDR3: CSVRQATYEQYF; V: TRBV29-1; J: TRBJ2-7
CDR3: CASTRNYRNTEAFF; V: TRBV7-9; J: TRBJ1-1
CDR3: CACNRDWSQDGYTF; V: TRBV30; J: TRBJ1-2
CDR3: CASSVGGSGNTIYF; V: TRBV2; J: TRBJ1-3
CDR3: CASSLMAGGADGYTF; V: TRBV5-1; J: TRBJ1-2
CDR3: CASSRDREGQETQYF; V: TRBV19; J: TRBJ2-5
CDR3: CASSFGQGDEQFF; V: TRBV5-4; J: TRBJ2-1
CDR3: CASSSTQGALNSPLHF; V: TRBV27; J: TRBJ1-6
CDR3: CAWSRGPYGYTF; V: TRBV30; J: TRBJ1-2
CDR3: CASSQGEGGRITDTQYF; V: TRBV4-1; J: TRBJ2-3
CDR3: CASSLDLLRDQPQHF; V: TRBV5-8; J: TRBJ1-5
CDR3: CASSLSLAGQSTMREQYF; V: TRBV7-8; J: TRBJ2-7
CDR3: CASNAGTRNTGELFF; V: TRBV7-9; J: TRBJ2-2
CDR3: CASSESAVGTDTQYF; V: TRBV10-1; J: TRBJ2-3
CDR3: CASSFSSGGAPDTQYF; V: TRBV5-6; J: TRBJ2-3
CDR3: CASSRGLAGGPSGELFF; V: TRBV19; J: TRBJ2-2
CDR3: CASSRGAPIYNEQFF; V: TRBV7-9; J: TRBJ2-1
CDR3: CASSLMTGGSGELFF; V: TRBV7-3; J: TRBJ2-2
CDR3: CASSFVPQGSYEQYF; V: TRBV5-1; J: TRBJ2-7
CDR3: CASSEGSNYGYTF; V: TRBV5-1; J: TRBJ1-2
CDR3: CASSLGGKTGSDDGEAFF; V: TRBV5-4; J: TRBJ1-1
CDR3: CAWSITGPDTQYF; V: TRBV30; J: TRBJ2-3
CDR3: CAISSQGQETQYF; V: TRBV10-3; J: TRBJ2-5
CDR3: CASSATSGGPRDTQYF; V: TRBV18; J: TRBJ2-3
CDR3: CASSLGARAFDNSPLHF; V: TRBV5-1; J: TRBJ1-6
CDR3: CASSESSGGSWNGYTF; V: TRBV2; J: TRBJ1-2
CDR3: CASSQTGTGLGNIQYF; V: TRBV7-8; J: TRBJ2-4
CDR3: CASSSRRTGGPYGYTF; V: TRBV7-9; J: TRBJ1-2